A selection of T cell receptor beta chains follows, all from one sample in a study of graft-versus-host responses after intestinal transplantation. These TCRs' antigens remain unknown. The assay was immunoSEQ multiplex PCR, and TCRdb's table has in-frame clones only and misses some. Found here are more than 70,000 clones, 75% to 90% of them singletons; the top ten hold nearly 0.11%. Sequenced material: unstimulated CD4+ T cells sorted from spleen or lymph node cells, taken before intestinal transplant. The receptors were sampled from a human donor who received an intestinal transplant. Each CDR3 is given with its conserved first and last residue. Clone size, where shown, is once, few, many, or a class for clones that have expanded.

clone_size: -
j_call: TRBJ2-3
v_call: TRBV7-7
cdr3_aa: CASSLWVGADTQYF

clone_size: -
j_call: TRBJ1-6
v_call: TRBV2
cdr3_aa: CASISSGNSPLHF

clone_size: -
j_call: TRBJ1-1
v_call: TRBV19
cdr3_aa: CASSISGGAEAFF

clone_size: -
j_call: TRBJ2-5
v_call: TRBV7-9
cdr3_aa: CASSTSQGLQETQYF

clone_size: -
j_call: TRBJ1-2
v_call: TRBV10-3
cdr3_aa: CATQGDRERYTF

clone_size: -
j_call: TRBJ2-2
v_call: TRBV5-1
cdr3_aa: CASSLSISVTGELFF

clone_size: once
j_call: TRBJ1-1
v_call: TRBV2
cdr3_aa: CASSVIQGAEAFF

clone_size: -
j_call: TRBJ1-1
v_call: TRBV5-1
cdr3_aa: CASSLSGNPEAFF

clone_size: -
j_call: TRBJ1-1
v_call: TRBV7-9
cdr3_aa: CASSLWATNTEAFF

clone_size: -
j_call: TRBJ2-1
v_call: TRBV11-2
cdr3_aa: CASSGTSGTNEQFF

clone_size: -
j_call: TRBJ2-1
v_call: TRBV7-3
cdr3_aa: CASSLGPLGGAYEQFF

clone_size: -
j_call: TRBJ2-2
v_call: TRBV7-6
cdr3_aa: CASTPVVNTGELFF

clone_size: -
j_call: TRBJ2-2
v_call: TRBV5-1
cdr3_aa: CASSLRVGGNTGELFF

clone_size: -
j_call: TRBJ1-3
v_call: TRBV7-6
cdr3_aa: CASSSPVAGNTIYF

clone_size: -
j_call: TRBJ2-1
v_call: TRBV11-2
cdr3_aa: CASSHRDRARNEQFF